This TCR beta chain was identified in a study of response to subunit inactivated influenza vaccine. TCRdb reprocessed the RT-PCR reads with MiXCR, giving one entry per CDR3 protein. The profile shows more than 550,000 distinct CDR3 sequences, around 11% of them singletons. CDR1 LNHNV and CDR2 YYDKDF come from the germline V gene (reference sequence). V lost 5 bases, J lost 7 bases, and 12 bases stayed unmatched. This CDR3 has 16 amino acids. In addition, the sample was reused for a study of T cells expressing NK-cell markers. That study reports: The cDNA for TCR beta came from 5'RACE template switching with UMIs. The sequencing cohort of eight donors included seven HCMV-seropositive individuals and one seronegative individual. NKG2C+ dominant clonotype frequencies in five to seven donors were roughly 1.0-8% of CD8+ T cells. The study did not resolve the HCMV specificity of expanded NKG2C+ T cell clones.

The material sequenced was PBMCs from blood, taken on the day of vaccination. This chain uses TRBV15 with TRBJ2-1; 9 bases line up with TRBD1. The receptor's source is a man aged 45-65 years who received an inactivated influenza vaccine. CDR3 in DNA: TGTGCCACCAGCCGAAATCGGGACAGGGTGAAAAATGAGCAGTTCTTC. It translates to CATSRNRDRVKNEQFF.